The 27 T cell receptor beta chains in this list originate from one sample, sequenced in a study of response to subunit inactivated influenza vaccine. MiXCR, applied by TCRdb to the RT-PCR reads, yields one record per CDR3 protein. The repertoire consists of roughly 700,000 distinct CDR3 sequences, with about 15% occurring once and the leading ten covering approximately 7%. The sequences come from PBMCs from blood, collected 14 days before vaccination. These TCRs come from a middle-aged man who received an inactivated influenza vaccine.

CDR3 in amino acids: CASSIDRAQDTQYF. The CDR3 DNA reads TGTGCCAGCAGTATCGACAGGGCCCAAGATACGCAGTATTTT. The V gene is TRBV6-5, the J gene TRBJ2-3; 7 bases map to TRBD1. CDR1 MNHEY and CDR2 SVGAGI come from the germline V gene. The CDR3 loop spans 14 amino acids. The trim removed 5 bases at V and 5 bases at J, leaving 7 bases unmatched.

This clonotype was seen a few times. The rearrangement uses TRBV20-1 and TRBJ2-3, with no clear D. The CDR3 is made up of 15 amino acids. The V and J ends lost 3 bases and 4 bases respectively, with 17 bases between them. Germline lookup yields CDR1 DFQATT and CDR2 SNEGSKA (reference sequence). The DNA for the CDR3 is TGCAGTGCTAGCGGGTTAACCCAAGAACCAGATACGCAGTATTTT. Translating gives CSASGLTQEPDTQYF.

The genes are TRBV5-1 and TRBJ2-1; 7 bases fit TRBD2. V shed 5 bases, J shed 7 bases, and the junction held 6 bases outside the gene matches. The germline CDR1 and CDR2 sequences are SGHRS and YFSETQ. The CDR3 loop spans 13 amino acids. CDR3 DNA: TGCGCCAGCAGTCCCACTAGCGCTAATGAGCAGTTCTTC. This encodes CASSPTSANEQFF.

J is TRBJ1-1 and V is TRBV12-3 or TRBV12-4; D is ambiguous. The CDR3 length is 13 residues. V lost 9 bases, J lost 6 bases, and 17 bases lay in between. The CDR3 nucleotides are TGTGCCAGTCAGTTTGCACAAGGAGCTGAAGCTTTCTTT. Translation: CASQFAQGAEAFF.

There are many counts of this clonotype. The gene calls are TRBV5-1 and TRBJ2-1, with a possible D match to TRBD2 (7 bases). This CDR3 contains 16 residues. Trimming took 4 bases from V and 5 from J, leaving 19 bases between them. The germline V gene encodes CDR1 SGHRS and CDR2 YFSETQ. In DNA form, the CDR3 reads TGCGCCAGCAGCCCGGGTTGGGGGGGCAGCGACAATGAGCAGTTCTTC. This encodes CASSPGWGGSDNEQFF.

This clonotype has just a few counts. The CDR3 DNA is TGTGCCACCAGCAGCCCCACTGGGGGGGACGAGCAGTACTTC. The encoded protein is CATSSPTGGDEQYF. The chain joins TRBV15 to TRBJ2-7; TRBD2 matches at 7 bases. Germline-derived CDR1 and CDR2 are LNHNV and YYDKDF (reference sequence). V gave up 3 bases and J gave up 5 bases; unmatched junction bases: 7. This CDR3 is built from 14 residues.

In its sample, this clonotype was seen many times. This chain connects TRBV10-3 to TRBJ2-5, with a tentative D call TRBD1 (6 bases). In germline, CDR1 is ENHRY, CDR2 SYGVKD. The V end was cut by 3 bases, the J end by 7 bases, with 15 bases between. CDR3 length equals 14 residues. CDR3 nucleotides: TGTGCCATCAGTGAAACGTCAGGGGTCGGGACCCAGTACTTC. Protein: CAISETSGVGTQYF.

This clonotype was seen repeatedly, ten times or more. The rearrangement joins TRBV29-1 to TRBJ1-5; 7 nucleotides align to TRBD1. Trimming removed 4 bases from V and 7 bases from J; junction bases left unmatched: 4. The CDR3 sequence is 12 residues long. CDR1 and CDR2 (germline): SQVTM, ANQGSEA. CDR3 bases: TGCAGCGTTGGACAGGGCGGACAGCCCCAGCATTTT. It translates to CSVGQGGQPQHF. The whole variable domain, remainder taken from reference TRBV29-1 and TRBJ1-5, is SAVISQKPSRDICQRGTSLTIQCQVDSQVTMMFWYRQQPGQSLTLIATANQGSEATYESGFVIDKFPISRPNLTFSTLTVSNMSPEDSSIYLCSVGQGGQPQHFGDGTRLSIL.

This clonotype was observed a handful of times. The chain joins TRBV12-3 or TRBV12-4 to TRBJ1-1; weak D call: TRBD1 (6 bases). This CDR3 comprises 14 residues. V gave up 3 bases and J gave up 1 base, with 9 bases separating them. The CDR3 loop is CASSFVDRNTEAFF. CDR3 DNA sequence: TGTGCCAGCAGTTTCGTGGACAGGAACACTGAAGCTTTCTTT.

In this sample, this clonotype turned up many times. The V call is TRBV12-3 or TRBV12-4, the J call TRBJ2-3; 7 bases are a match to TRBD1. With V trimmed by 11 bases and J by 2 bases, 4 bases remained unmatched. The CDR3 is 12 amino acids. CDR3 protein: CADRANTDTQYF. The CDR3 bases are TGTGCCGACAGGGCCAACACAGATACGCAGTATTTT.

This clonotype was found a few times. The rearrangement links TRBV20-1 to TRBJ1-4; D is undetermined. The V gene's germline CDR1 is DFQATT and CDR2 SNEGSKA (reference sequence). Trimming stripped 7 bases from V and 4 bases from J, with 13 bases between. CDR3 size: 13 residues. CDR3 in DNA: TGCAGTGGGCAGGCATTAATTAATGAAAAACTGTTTTTT. Translating it yields CSGQALINEKLFF.

This clonotype was observed a few times. V gene TRBV2 combines with J gene TRBJ2-7; D gene unclear. Trimming took 4 bases from V and 3 from J, leaving 13 bases between them. Germline CDR1 reads SNHLY; CDR2 reads FYNNEI. The CDR3 totals 14 residues. In DNA, the CDR3 is TGTGCCAGCAGTGGATTCTCCCTTGGCTACGAGCAGTACTTC. It specifies CASSGFSLGYEQYF.

This clonotype has a count of ten or more. The chain carries TRBV5-1 and TRBJ2-3, with D possibly being TRBD2 (5 bases). The CDR3 length is 14 residues. Germline values: CDR1 SGHRS, CDR2 YFSETQ. V lost 0 bases and J lost 6, with 11 bases in between. The CDR3 here is CASSLGSGLDTQYF. The CDR3 DNA is TGCGCCAGCAGCTTGGGCAGCGGATTGGATACGCAGTATTTT.

This clonotype came up many times. The rearrangement joins TRBV15 to TRBJ2-7; 10 bases agree with TRBD2. Germline V gives CDR1 LNHNV, CDR2 YYDKDF (reference sequence). V gave up 1 base and J gave up 4 bases; unmatched junction bases: 4. This CDR3 is built from 15 residues. This CDR3 reads CATSRASGGLYEQYF. The CDR3 coding sequence is TGTGCCACCAGCAGAGCTAGCGGGGGTCTATACGAGCAGTACTTC.

This clonotype was detected a few times. J is TRBJ2-3 and V is TRBV7-2; TRBD1 agrees at 8 bases. With V trimmed by 5 bases and J by 10 bases, 5 bases remained unmatched. Germline lookup yields CDR1 SGHTA and CDR2 FQGNSA. The CDR3 is 12 amino acids. The CDR3 DNA is TGTGCCAGCAGCCAGACAGGGGTCTCGCAGTATTTT. It codes for CASSQTGVSQYF.

This sequence joins TRBV6-5 and TRBJ1-4, with D tentatively TRBD1 (5 bases). This CDR3 contains 14 residues. Germline V gene data show CDR1 as MNHEY and CDR2 as SVGAGI. Deletions cut 4 bases from V and 4 bases from J, with 10 bases between. CDR3 protein: CASSSGWNNEKLFF. The CDR3 DNA reads TGTGCCAGCAGTTCAGGGTGGAATAATGAAAAACTGTTTTTT.

With respect to this clonotype: The junction departs from the called germline gene at one end, perhaps through a read error. The rearrangement joins TRBV20-1 to TRBJ1-5, with D possibly TRBD1 on 5 matching bases. Germline values: CDR1 DFQATT, CDR2 SNEGSKA (reference sequence). The CDR3 has 14 amino acids. The CDR3 sequence is CSARQGPSNQPQRF. CDR3 nucleotides: TGCAGTGCGCGGCAGGGCCCTAGCAATCAGCCCCAGCGTTTT.

The V call is TRBV29-1, the J call TRBJ2-3; no firm D call. The CDR3 runs 12 residues. Deletions cut 6 bases from V and 0 bases from J, with 7 bases between. Germline CDR1 and CDR2: SQVTM and ANQGSEA. CDR3 DNA sequence: TGCAGCGTAGCTACTAGCACAGATACGCAGTATTTT. Translated, it gives CSVATSTDTQYF.

There are many counts of this clonotype. This chain joins TRBV29-1 and TRBJ2-7, with a possible D match to TRBD1 (6 bases). The V gene lost 4 bases and the J gene lost 5 bases, with 15 bases spanning the gap. Germline CDR1 SQVTM, CDR2 ANQGSEA. The length of the CDR3 is 13 residues. The CDR3 DNA is TGCAGCGTTGCGAACAGGGTAGGGAACGAGCAGTACTTC. Protein: CSVANRVGNEQYF.

This clonotype was found a few times. The V gene is TRBV6-1, the J gene TRBJ2-7, with a weak D call TRBD2 (5 bases). Germline V gives CDR1 MNHNS, CDR2 SASEGT. This CDR3 region has 14 residues. V lost 7 bases and J lost 0, with 13 bases in between. CDR3 in DNA: TGTGCCAGCAATCCGGACGGGATCTCCTACGAGCAGTACTTC. The encoded protein is CASNPDGISYEQYF.

This clonotype was seen only a few times. This chain joins TRBV25-1 and TRBJ2-1; D is undetermined. Germline V gene data show CDR1 as MGHDK and CDR2 as SYGVNS. The ends were cut back, 6 bases at V and 8 bases at J, with 11 bases in the middle. This CDR3 spans 12 amino acids. CDR3 bases: TGTGCCAGCAGCGTCACAGAAGATGAGCAGTTCTTC. Protein sequence: CASSVTEDEQFF.

This clonotype was observed at least ten times. This chain links TRBV11-1 with TRBJ2-3; no reliable D call. V was pared by 5 bases and J by 3 bases, with 18 bases between. The CDR3 sequence is 16 residues long. CDR1 is SGHAT and CDR2 is FQDESV in the germline V gene (reference sequence). The CDR3 protein is CASSPIESSFTDTQYF. DNA of the CDR3: TGTGCCAGCAGCCCCATCGAGTCGAGTTTTACAGATACGCAGTATTTT.

A few counts support this clonotype. The rearrangement uses TRBV25-1 and TRBJ2-4, with 8 bases matching TRBD2. Germline CDR1 is MGHDK and CDR2 is SYGVNS. Losses at the gene ends were 2 bases for V and 4 bases for J; bases not matched to a gene: 4. This CDR3 region has 15 residues. The CDR3 is CASSEGASGKNIQYF. As DNA, the CDR3 is TGTGCCAGCAGTGAAGGGGCTAGCGGGAAAAACATTCAGTACTTC.

This clonotype was seen more than once but under ten times. This chain's CDR3 is CASSYFMTPGQDSYNEQFF. The CDR3 DNA follows: TGTGCCAGCAGTTACTTTATGACTCCGGGACAGGACTCCTACAATGAGCAGTTCTTC. The chain is built from TRBV6-2 or TRBV6-3 and TRBJ2-1; 8 positions match TRBD1. CDR1 is MNHEY, CDR2 SVGEGT, per germline. This CDR3 is built from 19 residues. V lost 1 base, J lost 0 bases, and 11 bases stayed unmatched.

The rearrangement links TRBV11-2 to TRBJ2-7; a weak D match, TRBD1 (6 bases). Trimming took off 1 base at V and 4 bases at J, with 17 bases between the two ends. The germline gives CDR1 SGHAT, CDR2 FQNNGV. The CDR3 sequence is 16 residues long. The CDR3 loop is CASSLGVRGSWYEQYF. In DNA, the CDR3 is TGTGCCAGCAGCTTAGGGGTCAGGGGAAGCTGGTACGAGCAGTACTTC. The full variable domain, in which reference TRBV11-2 and TRBJ2-7 provide the parts outside the CDR3, is EAGVAQSPRYKIIEKRQSVAFWCNPISGHATLYWYQQILGQGPKLLIQFQNNGVVDDSQLPKDRFSAERLKGVDSTLKIQPAKLEDSAVYLCASSLGVRGSWYEQYFGPGTRLTVT.

The V call is TRBV20-1, the J call TRBJ1-2; D perhaps matches TRBD1 (5 bases). V shed 2 bases and J shed 11 bases, with 18 bases lying between them. CDR1 is DFQATT, CDR2 SNEGSKA, per germline (reference sequence). CDR3 length: 13 amino acids. This CDR3 reads CSARKGRGERYTF. CDR3 sequence (DNA): TGCAGTGCTAGAAAAGGTAGAGGGGAGAGGTACACCTTC.

This clonotype showed up just a few times. The CDR3 nucleotides read TGTGCCACCAGTGACCACAAGCGCGGGGAGCAGTATTTT. Residues: CATSDHKRGEQYF. This chain connects TRBV24-1 to TRBJ2-3, with a possible D match to TRBD2 (6 bases). The V and J ends lost 4 bases and 11 bases respectively, with 15 bases between them. The CDR3 totals 13 residues. The germline V gene has CDR1 KGHDR and CDR2 SFDVKD.